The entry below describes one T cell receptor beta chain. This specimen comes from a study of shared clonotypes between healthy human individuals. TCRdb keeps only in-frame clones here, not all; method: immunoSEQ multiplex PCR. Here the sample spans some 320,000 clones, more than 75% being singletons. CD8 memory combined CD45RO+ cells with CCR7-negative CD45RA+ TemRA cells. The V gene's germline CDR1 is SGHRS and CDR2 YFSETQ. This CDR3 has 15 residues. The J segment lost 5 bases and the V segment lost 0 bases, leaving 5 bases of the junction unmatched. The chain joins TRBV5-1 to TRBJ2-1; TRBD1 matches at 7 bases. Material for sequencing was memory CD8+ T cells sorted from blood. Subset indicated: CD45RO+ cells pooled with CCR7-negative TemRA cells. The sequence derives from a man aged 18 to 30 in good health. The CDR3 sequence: CASSLVDRANNEQFF. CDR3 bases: TGCGCCAGCAGCTTGGTAGACAGGGCGAACAATGAGCAGTTCTTC.